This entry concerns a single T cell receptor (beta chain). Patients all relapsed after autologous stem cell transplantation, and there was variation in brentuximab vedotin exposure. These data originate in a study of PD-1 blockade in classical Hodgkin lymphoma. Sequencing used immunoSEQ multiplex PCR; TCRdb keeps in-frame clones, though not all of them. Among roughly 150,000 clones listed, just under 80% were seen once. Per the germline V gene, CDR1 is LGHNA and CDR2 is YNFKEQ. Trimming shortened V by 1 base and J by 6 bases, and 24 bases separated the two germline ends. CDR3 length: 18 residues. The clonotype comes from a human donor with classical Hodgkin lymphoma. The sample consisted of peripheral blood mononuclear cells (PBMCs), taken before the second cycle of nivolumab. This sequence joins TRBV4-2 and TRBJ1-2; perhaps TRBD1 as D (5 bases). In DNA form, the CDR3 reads TGTGCCAGCAGCCAAGGGGTCATGGGGGAGATCCAAGGAGATGGCTACACCTTC. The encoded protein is CASSQGVMGEIQGDGYTF.